This T cell receptor (beta chain) was found in a study of T cells in women clearing cervical HPV infection. Background on the study: HLA type stays a possible confounder, typing being limited. Study-wide findings and caveats: Richness differences could reflect unmeasured T-cell content per sample. CIN3+ cases had significantly higher TCR repertoire richness than controls, but evenness did not differ.

The CDR3 covers 14 residues. Germline V lookup: CDR1 MRHNA, CDR2 SNTAGT. V was pared by 3 bases and J by 4 bases, with 3 bases of the junction left unmatched. TCRdb's table, derived via immunoSEQ multiplex PCR, lists solely in-frame clones and lacks some. This sample's table has around 19,000 clones. Details on this clone: Its specificity is not known. The sequence runs out 3 residues before the end of the CDR3; the remainder is reconstructed from the germline J gene.

All participants had a single incident cervical HPV16 infection, and prevalent HPV16 infections were excluded. The sequence derives from a woman aged 18 to 75 with a cervical HPV16 infection that either progressed to CIN3+ or cleared (not recorded which). The chain couples TRBV6-4 to TRBJ2-3; the match to TRBD2 covers 8 bases. The specimen sequenced was blood buffy coat. The CDR3 DNA, read in part, is TGTGCCAGCAGTGAACTAGCGGAAGCAGATACG. Translating it yields CASSELAEADT. The entire CDR3 is CASSELAEADTQYF.